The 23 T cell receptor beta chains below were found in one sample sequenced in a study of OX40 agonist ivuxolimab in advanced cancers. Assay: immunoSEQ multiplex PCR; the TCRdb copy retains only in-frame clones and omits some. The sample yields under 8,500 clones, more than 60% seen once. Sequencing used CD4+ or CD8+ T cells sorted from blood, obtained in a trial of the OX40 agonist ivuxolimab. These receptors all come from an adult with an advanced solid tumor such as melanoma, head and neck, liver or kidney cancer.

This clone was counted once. CDR3 amino acids: CASSLILEETQYF. The CDR3 bases are TGTGCCAGCAGCTTGATCCTGGAAGAGACCCAGTACTTC. The chain carries TRBV5-4 and TRBJ2-5; D unclear. The CDR3 is 13 residues long. Germline loops: CDR1 SGHNT, CDR2 YYREEE (reference sequence). V gave up 1 base and J gave up 3 bases, with 7 bases separating them.

The CDR3 DNA follows: TGCGCCAGCTGTCCGGGACAGGCGGCCTATAATTCACCCCTCCACTTT. Amino acid sequence: CASCPGQAAYNSPLHF. The chain combines TRBV5-1 with TRBJ1-6, with 8 positions matching TRBD1. V shed 7 bases, J shed 2 bases, and the junction held 8 bases outside the gene matches. The CDR3 consists of 16 residues. Germline V CDR1 and CDR2: SGHRS, YFSETQ.

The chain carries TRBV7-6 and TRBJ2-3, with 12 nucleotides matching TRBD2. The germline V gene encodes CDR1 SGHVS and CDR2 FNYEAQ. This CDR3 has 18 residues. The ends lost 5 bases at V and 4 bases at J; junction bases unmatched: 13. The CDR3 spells CASSPLAGGRMGSDTQYF. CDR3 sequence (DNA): TGTGCCAGCAGCCCACTAGCGGGGGGAAGGATGGGATCAGATACGCAGTATTTT.

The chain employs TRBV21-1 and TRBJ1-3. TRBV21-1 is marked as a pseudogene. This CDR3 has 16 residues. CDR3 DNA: TGTGCCAGCAGCACATCGCTACAACACGCACGAAACACCATATATTTT. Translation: CASSTSLQHARNTIYF.

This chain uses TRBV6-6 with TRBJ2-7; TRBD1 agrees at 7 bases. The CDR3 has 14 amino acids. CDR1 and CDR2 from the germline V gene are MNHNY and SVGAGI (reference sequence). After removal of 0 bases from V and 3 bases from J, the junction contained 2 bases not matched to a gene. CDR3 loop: CASSYSRQGYEQYF. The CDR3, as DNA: TGTGCCAGCAGTTACTCGCGACAGGGCTACGAGCAGTACTTC.

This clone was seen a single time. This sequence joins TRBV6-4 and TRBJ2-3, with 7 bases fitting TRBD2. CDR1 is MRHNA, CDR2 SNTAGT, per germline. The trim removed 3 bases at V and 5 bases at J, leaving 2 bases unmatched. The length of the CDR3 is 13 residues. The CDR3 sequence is CASSERGEDTQYF. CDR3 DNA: TGTGCCAGCAGTGAACGGGGGGAAGATACGCAGTATTTT.

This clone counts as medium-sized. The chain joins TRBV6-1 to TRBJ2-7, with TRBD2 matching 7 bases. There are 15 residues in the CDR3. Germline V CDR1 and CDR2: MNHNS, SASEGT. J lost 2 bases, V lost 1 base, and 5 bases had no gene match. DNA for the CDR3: TGTGCCAGCAGTGAAGAAAGTGGGGGGGCCTACGAGCAGTACTTC. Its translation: CASSEESGGAYEQYF.

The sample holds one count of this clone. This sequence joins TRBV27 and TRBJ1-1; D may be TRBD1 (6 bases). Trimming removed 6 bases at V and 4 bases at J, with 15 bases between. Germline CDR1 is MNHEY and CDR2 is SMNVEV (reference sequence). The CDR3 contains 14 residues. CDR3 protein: CASSLGGYGTEAFF. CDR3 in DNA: TGTGCCAGCAGCCTAGGGGGGTACGGCACTGAAGCTTTCTTT.

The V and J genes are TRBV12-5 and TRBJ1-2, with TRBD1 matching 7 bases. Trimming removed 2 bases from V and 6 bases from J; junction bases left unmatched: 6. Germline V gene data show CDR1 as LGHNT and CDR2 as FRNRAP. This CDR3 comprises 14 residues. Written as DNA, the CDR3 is TGTGCTAGTGGTTTGACAGGGGACGCGGATGGCTACACCTTC. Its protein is CASGLTGDADGYTF.

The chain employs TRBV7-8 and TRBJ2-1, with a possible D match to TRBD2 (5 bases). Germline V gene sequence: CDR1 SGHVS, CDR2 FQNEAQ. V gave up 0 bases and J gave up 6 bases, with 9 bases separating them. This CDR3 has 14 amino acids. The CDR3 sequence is CASSLAGSPNEQFF. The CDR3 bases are TGTGCCAGCAGCTTAGCTGGGAGCCCCAATGAGCAGTTCTTC. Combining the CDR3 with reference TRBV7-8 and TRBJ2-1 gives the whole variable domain GAGVSQSPRYKVAKRGQDVALRCDPISGHVSLFWYQQALGQGPEFLTYFQNEAQLDKSGLPSDRFFAERPEGSVSTLKIQRTQQEDSAVYLCASSLAGSPNEQFFGPGTRLTVL.

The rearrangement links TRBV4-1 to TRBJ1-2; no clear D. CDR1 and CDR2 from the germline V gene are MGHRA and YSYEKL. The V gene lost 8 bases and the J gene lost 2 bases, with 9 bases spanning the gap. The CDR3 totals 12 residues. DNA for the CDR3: TGCGCCAGCTACACAGAGAACTATGGCTACACCTTC. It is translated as CASYTENYGYTF.

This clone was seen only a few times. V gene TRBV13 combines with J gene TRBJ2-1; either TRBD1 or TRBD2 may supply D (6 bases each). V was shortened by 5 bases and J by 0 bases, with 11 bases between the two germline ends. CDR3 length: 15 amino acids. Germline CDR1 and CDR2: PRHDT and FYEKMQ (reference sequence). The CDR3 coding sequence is TGTGCCAGCAGCCCGGGGGCCAGCTCCTACAATGAGCAGTTCTTC. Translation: CASSPGASSYNEQFF.

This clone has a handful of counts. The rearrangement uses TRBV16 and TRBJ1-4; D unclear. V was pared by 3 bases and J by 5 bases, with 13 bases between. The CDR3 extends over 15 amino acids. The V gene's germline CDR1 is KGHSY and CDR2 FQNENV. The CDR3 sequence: CASSHRPAGNEKLFF. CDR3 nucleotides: TGTGCCAGCAGCCACCGTCCGGCGGGGAATGAAAAACTGTTTTTT.

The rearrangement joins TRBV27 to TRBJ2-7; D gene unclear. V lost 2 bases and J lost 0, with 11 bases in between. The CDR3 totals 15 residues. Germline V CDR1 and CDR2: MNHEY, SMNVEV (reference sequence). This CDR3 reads CASSLGQASSYEQYF. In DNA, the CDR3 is TGTGCCAGCAGTTTAGGCCAGGCGAGCTCCTACGAGCAGTACTTC.

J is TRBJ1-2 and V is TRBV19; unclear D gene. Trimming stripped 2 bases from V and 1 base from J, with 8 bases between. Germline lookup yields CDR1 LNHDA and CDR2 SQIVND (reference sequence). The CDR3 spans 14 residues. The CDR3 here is CASSISVNNYGYTF. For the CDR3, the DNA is TGTGCCAGTAGTATATCGGTTAATAACTATGGCTACACCTTC.

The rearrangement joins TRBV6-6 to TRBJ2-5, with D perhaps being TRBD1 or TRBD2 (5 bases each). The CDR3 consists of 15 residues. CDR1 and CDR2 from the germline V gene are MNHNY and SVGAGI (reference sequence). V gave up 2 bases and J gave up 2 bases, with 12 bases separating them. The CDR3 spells CASSYLGRLQETQYF. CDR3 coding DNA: TGTGCCAGCAGTTACCTGGGACGCCTTCAAGAGACCCAGTACTTC.

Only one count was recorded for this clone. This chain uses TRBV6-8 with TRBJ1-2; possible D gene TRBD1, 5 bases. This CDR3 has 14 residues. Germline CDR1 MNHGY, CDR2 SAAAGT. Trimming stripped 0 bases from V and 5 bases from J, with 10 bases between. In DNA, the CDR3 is TGTGCCAGCAGTTACTCCCAGGGAGGATATGGCTACACCTTC. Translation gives CASSYSQGGYGYTF.

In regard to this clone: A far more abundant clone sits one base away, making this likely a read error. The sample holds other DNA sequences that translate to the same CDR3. CDR3 sequence reads: CASSLFGDTLLNIQYF. Written as DNA, the CDR3 is TGCGCCAGCAGCTTGTTCGGGGACACCCTCCTAAACATTCAGTACTTC. The rearrangement uses TRBV5-1 and TRBJ2-4, with TRBD1 as a possible D gene (6 bases). The CDR3 totals 16 residues. Trimming shortened V by 1 base and J by 6 bases, and 17 bases separated the two germline ends. In germline, CDR1 is SGHRS, CDR2 YFSETQ.

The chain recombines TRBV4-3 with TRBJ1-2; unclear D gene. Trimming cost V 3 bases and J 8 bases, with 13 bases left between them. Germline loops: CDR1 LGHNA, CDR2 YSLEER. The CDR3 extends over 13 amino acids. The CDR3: CASSHLIGRGYTF. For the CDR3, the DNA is TGCGCCAGCAGCCACCTCATAGGACGGGGCTACACCTTC.

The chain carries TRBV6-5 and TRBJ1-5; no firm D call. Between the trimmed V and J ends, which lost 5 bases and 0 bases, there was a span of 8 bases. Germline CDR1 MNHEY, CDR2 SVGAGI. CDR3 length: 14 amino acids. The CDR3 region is CASSRLTSNQPQHF. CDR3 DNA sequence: TGTGCCAGCAGTCGACTCACTAGCAATCAGCCCCAGCATTTT.

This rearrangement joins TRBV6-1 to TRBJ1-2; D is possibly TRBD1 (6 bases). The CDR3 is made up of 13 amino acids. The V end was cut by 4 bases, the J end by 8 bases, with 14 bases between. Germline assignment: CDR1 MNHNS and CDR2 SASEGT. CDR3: CASSAPQGKGYTF. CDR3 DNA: TGTGCCAGCAGTGCGCCCCAGGGGAAAGGCTACACCTTC.

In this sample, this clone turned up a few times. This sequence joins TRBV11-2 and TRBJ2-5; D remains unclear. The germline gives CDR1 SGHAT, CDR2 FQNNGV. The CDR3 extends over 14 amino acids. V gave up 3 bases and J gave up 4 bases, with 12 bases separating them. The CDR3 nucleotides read TGTGCCAGCAGCTTGATAGAAGGGCGAGAGACCCAGTACTTC. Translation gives CASSLIEGRETQYF. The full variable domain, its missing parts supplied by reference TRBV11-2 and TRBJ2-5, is EAGVAQSPRYKIIEKRQSVAFWCNPISGHATLYWYQQILGQGPKLLIQFQNNGVVDDSQLPKDRFSAERLKGVDSTLKIQPAKLEDSAVYLCASSLIEGRETQYFGPGTRLLVL.

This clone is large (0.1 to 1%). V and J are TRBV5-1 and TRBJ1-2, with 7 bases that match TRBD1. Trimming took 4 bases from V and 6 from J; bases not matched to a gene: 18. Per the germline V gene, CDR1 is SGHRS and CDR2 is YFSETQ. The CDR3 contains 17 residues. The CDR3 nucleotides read TGCGCCAGCAGCCAGGGGGAGGTAACCATAATAGAGGATGGCTACACCTTC. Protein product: CASSQGEVTIIEDGYTF.